This record looks at one T cell receptor beta chain sequence and its context. The antigen remains unidentified. V lost 2 bases to trimming and J lost 0 bases, with 4 bases between them. Germline CDR1 SGHAT, CDR2 FQDESV (reference sequence). The CDR3 is made up of 13 amino acids. TCRdb's table, derived via immunoSEQ multiplex PCR, lists solely in-frame clones and lacks some. In the table there are tens of thousands of clones, around 80% of which are singletons. This specimen belongs to a study of T cells in localized non-small cell lung cancer. Study-wide results and limits: A median of about 54 of the top 100 tumor clones appeared in adjacent lung, which was paired and uninvolved. Uninvolved neighboring lung showed the greatest T cell clonality, exceeding tumor.

The receptor comes from a female donor of 60 years or more with stage I lung adenocarcinoma. The J gene is TRBJ1-2, the V gene TRBV11-1, with D hard to call. The sample here was peripheral blood, taken before any cancer treatment. The chain's CDR3 is CASSLSANYGYTF. The CDR3, as DNA: TGTGCCAGCAGCTTAAGTGCTAACTATGGCTACACCTTC.